These 10 T cell receptor beta chains were all obtained from the same sample, sequenced in a study of T cells in Graves' hyperthyroidism and ophthalmopathy. The TCR beta CDR3 regions underwent amplification using RNA transcripts as the source. First-round RT-PCR of the TCR CDR3 relied on the HTBI primer set. A single record per CDR3 protein comes from TCRdb applying MiXCR to the multiplex PCR reads. This table holds fewer than 650,000 distinct CDR3 sequences, over 35% found once. The sample was peripheral blood or thyroid tissue (not recorded which). The receptor set was obtained from an adult woman with Graves' disease, either hyperthyroidism or ophthalmopathy (not recorded which).

The V gene is TRBV10-2, the J gene TRBJ2-5; TRBD2 aligns across 14 bases. With V trimmed by 4 bases and J by 4 bases, 8 bases remained unmatched. This CDR3 has 17 residues. CDR1 is WSHSY and CDR2 is SAAADI in the germline V gene. CDR3 amino acids: CASSGIGTSGSGETQYF. CDR3 DNA sequence: TGCGCCAGCAGTGGAATAGGGACTAGCGGGAGTGGAGAGACCCAGTACTTC.

J is TRBJ1-5 and V is TRBV2; no clear D gene. The CDR3 has 14 amino acids. Germline loops: CDR1 SNHLY, CDR2 FYNNEI. V lost 4 bases and J lost 0, with 7 bases in between. This CDR3 is CASSVTFSNQPQHF. CDR3 DNA sequence: TGTGCCAGCAGTGTAACCTTTAGCAATCAGCCCCAGCATTTT.

The V call is TRBV27, the J call TRBJ2-3, with unresolved D. The CDR3 extends over 15 amino acids. Germline values: CDR1 MNHEY, CDR2 SMNVEV (reference sequence). V lost 3 bases and J 3 bases, leaving 13 bases between the germline ends. The CDR3 DNA reads as TGTGCCAGCAGTTTTTTGCAGGAGACGACAGATACGCAGTATTTT. Translated, it gives CASSFLQETTDTQYF.

This clonotype has at least ten counts. The chain has TRBV10-3 and TRBJ1-1; 9 positions match TRBD1. V dropped 10 bases and J dropped 1; count of bases not matched to a gene: 4. The CDR3 sequence is 13 residues long. Germline V CDR1 and CDR2: ENHRY, SYGVKD. The CDR3 is CATATGGNTEAFF. CDR3 DNA: TGTGCCACTGCGACAGGGGGGAACACTGAAGCTTTCTTT.

This clonotype was counted between two and nine times. The rearrangement joins TRBV29-1 to TRBJ1-2; D unclear. CDR1 SQVTM and CDR2 ANQGSEA come from the germline V gene. The CDR3 loop spans 13 amino acids. The germline V and J ends were trimmed by 3 bases and 2 bases, with 10 bases remaining between them. The CDR3 coding sequence is TGCAGCGTTGAGGCCCGGGCAAACTATGGCTACACCTTC. Its protein product is CSVEARANYGYTF.

The rearrangement links TRBV25-1 to TRBJ1-6; D might be TRBD1 (5 bases). This CDR3 spans 13 amino acids. Germline V gives CDR1 MGHDK, CDR2 SYGVNS. The ends were cut back, 7 bases at V and 7 bases at J, with 11 bases in the middle. The CDR3 loop is CASKVGVNSPLHF. CDR3 in DNA: TGTGCCAGCAAGGTGGGGGTGAATTCACCCCTCCACTTT.

This clonotype has at least ten counts. The V call is TRBV20-1, the J call TRBJ1-1; D unresolved. V lost 3 bases and J 6 bases, leaving 11 bases between the germline ends. From germline, CDR1 is DFQATT and CDR2 SNEGSKA (reference sequence). CDR3 length: 12 residues. The CDR3 here is CSASIVRAEAFF. The CDR3 DNA sequence: TGCAGTGCTAGTATTGTGAGGGCTGAAGCTTTCTTT.

In its sample, this clonotype was seen many times. The chain couples TRBV5-8 to TRBJ2-5, with 11 bases that match TRBD2. V lost 2 bases, J lost 5 bases, and 8 bases stayed unmatched. The CDR3 length is 16 residues. The V gene's germline CDR1 is SGHTS and CDR2 YDEGEE. Here the CDR3 reads CASSFTSGRGYETQYF. The CDR3 nucleotides read TGTGCCAGCAGCTTTACTAGCGGGAGAGGTTACGAGACCCAGTACTTC.

The chain recombines TRBV18 with TRBJ1-1; 7 bases align to TRBD1. V was clipped by 6 bases and J by 4 bases; unmatched bases: 11. Germline CDR1 is KGHSH and CDR2 is LQKENI. This CDR3 region has 15 residues. CDR3 DNA sequence: TGTGCCAGCTCGCGCGAACAGGGGAGGGTCACTGAAGCTTTCTTT. It is translated as CASSREQGRVTEAFF.

Concerning this clonotype: The conserved phenylalanine or tryptophan is not found at the CDR3 terminus, so this likely reflects a read error. It is unclear where the CDR3 begins or ends on the DNA, so no DNA is shown, and the CDR3 is as TCRdb lists it. This sequence joins TRBV7-9 and TRBJ1-2. The CDR3 has 8 residues if both end residues are counted. From germline, CDR1 is SEHNR and CDR2 FQNEAQ (reference sequence). CDR3 protein: CASTYGPG.